This passage covers 10 T cell receptor beta chains from one sample sequenced in a study of monozygotic twins with inflammatory bowel disease. From its re-call of the 5' RACE reads, TCRdb lists each CDR3 protein once, without DNA. Reported are some 400,000 distinct CDR3 sequences; the ten largest clones contain roughly 2.2%. Sequencing was carried out using blood. These receptors originate from a human donor with ulcerative colitis or Crohn's disease, or a healthy co-twin of an affected twin (not recorded which).

V usage is TRBV11-1 and J usage is TRBJ2-3; TCRdb's assignment of TRBD2 cannot be checked, as there is no DNA. Per the germline V gene, CDR1 is SGHAT and CDR2 is FQDESV (reference sequence). CDR3 length: 18 amino acids. CDR3: CASSSPGLAGGLTDTQYF.

This chain joins TRBV6-5 and TRBJ2-7; TCRdb's D gene call, TRBD1, goes unchecked for lack of DNA. CDR1 is MNHEY, CDR2 SVGAGI, per germline. The CDR3 has 14 residues. CDR3 residues: CASSYQRQAYEQYF.

The chain has TRBV28 and TRBJ2-7; without DNA, the TCRdb call of TRBD1 cannot be checked. The V gene's germline CDR1 is MDHEN and CDR2 SYDVKM. This CDR3 is 16 amino acids long. The CDR3 loop is CASTTGGGQRASEQYF.

V and J are TRBV20-1 and TRBJ1-5; TCRdb selects TRBD1, and the lack of DNA leaves this call unchecked. The CDR3 has 15 residues. Germline assignment: CDR1 DFQATT and CDR2 SNEGSKA (reference sequence). CDR3 sequence reads: CSARKGQGINQPQHF.

The J gene is TRBJ2-1, the V gene TRBV2; there is no DNA to check the TCRdb D call of TRBD2. The CDR3 sequence is 17 residues long. Per the germline V gene, CDR1 is SNHLY and CDR2 is FYNNEI. CDR3 sequence: CASSGRLAGVFRNEQFF.

The chain uses TRBV7-2 and TRBJ1-2; checking the TCRdb D call of TRBD1 is not possible without DNA. The CDR3 loop spans 13 amino acids. CDR1 is SGHTA, CDR2 FQGNSA, per germline. The CDR3 loop reads CASSPQGGVGYTF.

V gene TRBV10-3 combines with J gene TRBJ1-2; the D call from TCRdb, TRBD1, cannot be confirmed without DNA. There are 15 residues in the CDR3. Germline V lookup: CDR1 ENHRY, CDR2 SYGVKD. CDR3 residues: CAIRAPGQPPYGYTF.

The chain carries TRBV5-5 and TRBJ1-6. This CDR3 has 14 amino acids. Germline assignment: CDR1 SGHKS and CDR2 YYEKEE (reference sequence). The CDR3: CASSPDLGGSPLHF.

The chain couples TRBV7-8 to TRBJ2-7; the D call from TCRdb, TRBD2, cannot be confirmed without DNA. CDR1 is SGHVS and CDR2 is FQNEAQ in the germline V gene. The length of the CDR3 is 16 residues. This chain's CDR3 is CASRFTSGGPSGEQYF.

The chain combines TRBV7-8 with TRBJ2-2; the D call from TCRdb, TRBD2, cannot be confirmed without DNA. Per germline, CDR1 SGHVS and CDR2 FQNEAQ. The length of the CDR3 is 17 residues. CDR3 amino acids: CASSLVLASVDTGELFF.